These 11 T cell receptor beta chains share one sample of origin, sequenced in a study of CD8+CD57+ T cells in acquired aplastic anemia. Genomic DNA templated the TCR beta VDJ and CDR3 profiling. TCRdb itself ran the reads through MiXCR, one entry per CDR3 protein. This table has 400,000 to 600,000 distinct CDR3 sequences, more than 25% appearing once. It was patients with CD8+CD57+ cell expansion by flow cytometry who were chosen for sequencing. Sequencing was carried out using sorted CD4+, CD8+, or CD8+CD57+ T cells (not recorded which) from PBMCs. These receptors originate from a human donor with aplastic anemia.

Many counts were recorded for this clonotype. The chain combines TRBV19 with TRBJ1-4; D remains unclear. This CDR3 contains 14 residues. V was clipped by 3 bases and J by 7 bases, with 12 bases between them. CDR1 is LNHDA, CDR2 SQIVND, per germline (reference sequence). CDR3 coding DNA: TGTGCCAGTAGTATTCGGGGAAAAGGTGAAAAACTGTTTTTT. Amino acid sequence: CASSIRGKGEKLFF.

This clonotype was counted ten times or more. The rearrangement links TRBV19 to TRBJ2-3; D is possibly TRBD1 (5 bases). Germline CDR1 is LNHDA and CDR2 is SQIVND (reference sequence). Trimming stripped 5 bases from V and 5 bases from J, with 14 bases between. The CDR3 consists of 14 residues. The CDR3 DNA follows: TGTGCCAGTAGTGCCGGTCTTCAGGGAGATACGCAGTATTTT. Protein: CASSAGLQGDTQYF.

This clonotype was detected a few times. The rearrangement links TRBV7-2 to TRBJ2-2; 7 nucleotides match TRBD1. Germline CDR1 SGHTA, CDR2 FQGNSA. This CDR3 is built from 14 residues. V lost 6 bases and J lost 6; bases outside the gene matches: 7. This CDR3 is CASSRQGFSGELFF. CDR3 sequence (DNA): TGTGCCAGCAGTCGACAGGGTTTCTCCGGGGAGCTGTTTTTT.

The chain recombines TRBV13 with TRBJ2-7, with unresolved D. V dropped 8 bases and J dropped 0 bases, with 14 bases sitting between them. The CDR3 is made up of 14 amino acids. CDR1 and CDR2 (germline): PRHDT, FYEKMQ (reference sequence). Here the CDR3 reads CASASTSVSYEQYF. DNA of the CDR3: TGTGCCAGCGCCAGTACGAGCGTCTCCTACGAGCAGTACTTC.

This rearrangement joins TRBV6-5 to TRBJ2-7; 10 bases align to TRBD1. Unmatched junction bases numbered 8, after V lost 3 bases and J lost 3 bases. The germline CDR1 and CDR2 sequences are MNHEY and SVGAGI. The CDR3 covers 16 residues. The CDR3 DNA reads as TGTGCCAGCAGTTATTTGGCGGGACAGGGGAGCTACGAGCAGTACTTC. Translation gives CASSYLAGQGSYEQYF.

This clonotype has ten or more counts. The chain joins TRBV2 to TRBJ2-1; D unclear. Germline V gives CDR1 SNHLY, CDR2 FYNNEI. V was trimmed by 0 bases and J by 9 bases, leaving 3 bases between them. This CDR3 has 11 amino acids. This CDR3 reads CASSEAREQFF. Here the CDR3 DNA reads TGTGCCAGCAGTGAAGCGCGTGAGCAGTTCTTC.

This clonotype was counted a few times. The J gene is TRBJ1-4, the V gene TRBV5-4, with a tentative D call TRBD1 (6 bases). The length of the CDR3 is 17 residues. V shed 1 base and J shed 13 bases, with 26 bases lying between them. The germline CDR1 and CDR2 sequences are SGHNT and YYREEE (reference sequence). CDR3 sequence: CASSLNGIGGALNRLFF. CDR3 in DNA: TGTGCCAGCAGCTTGAACGGGATTGGGGGCGCGTTAAATAGACTGTTTTTT.

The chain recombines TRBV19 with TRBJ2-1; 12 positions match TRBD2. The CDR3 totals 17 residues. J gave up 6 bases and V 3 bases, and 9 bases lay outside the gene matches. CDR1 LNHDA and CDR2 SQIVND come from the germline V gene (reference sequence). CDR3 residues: CASSILAGGPSINEQFF. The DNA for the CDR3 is TGTGCCAGTAGTATCCTAGCGGGAGGGCCAAGCATCAATGAGCAGTTCTTC.

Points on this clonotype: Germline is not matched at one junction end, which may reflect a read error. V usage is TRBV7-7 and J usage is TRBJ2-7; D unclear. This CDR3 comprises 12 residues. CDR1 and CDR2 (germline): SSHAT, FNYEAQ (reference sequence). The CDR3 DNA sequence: TGTGCCAGCAGCCAAATCCACTACGAGCGGTACTTC. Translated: CASSQIHYERYF.

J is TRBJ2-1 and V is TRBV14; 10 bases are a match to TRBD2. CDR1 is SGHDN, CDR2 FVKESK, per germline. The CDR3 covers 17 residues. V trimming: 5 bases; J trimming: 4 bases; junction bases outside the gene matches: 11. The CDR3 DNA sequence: TGTGCCAGCAGCGTACTTCCTAGCGGGAGAGGATACAATGAGCAGTTCTTC. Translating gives CASSVLPSGRGYNEQFF.

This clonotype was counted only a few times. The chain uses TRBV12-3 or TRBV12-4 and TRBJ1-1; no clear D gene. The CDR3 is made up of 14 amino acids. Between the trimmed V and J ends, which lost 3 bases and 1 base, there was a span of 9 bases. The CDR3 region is CASSFTRTNTEAFF. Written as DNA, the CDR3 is TGTGCCAGCAGTTTTACACGGACGAACACTGAAGCTTTCTTT.